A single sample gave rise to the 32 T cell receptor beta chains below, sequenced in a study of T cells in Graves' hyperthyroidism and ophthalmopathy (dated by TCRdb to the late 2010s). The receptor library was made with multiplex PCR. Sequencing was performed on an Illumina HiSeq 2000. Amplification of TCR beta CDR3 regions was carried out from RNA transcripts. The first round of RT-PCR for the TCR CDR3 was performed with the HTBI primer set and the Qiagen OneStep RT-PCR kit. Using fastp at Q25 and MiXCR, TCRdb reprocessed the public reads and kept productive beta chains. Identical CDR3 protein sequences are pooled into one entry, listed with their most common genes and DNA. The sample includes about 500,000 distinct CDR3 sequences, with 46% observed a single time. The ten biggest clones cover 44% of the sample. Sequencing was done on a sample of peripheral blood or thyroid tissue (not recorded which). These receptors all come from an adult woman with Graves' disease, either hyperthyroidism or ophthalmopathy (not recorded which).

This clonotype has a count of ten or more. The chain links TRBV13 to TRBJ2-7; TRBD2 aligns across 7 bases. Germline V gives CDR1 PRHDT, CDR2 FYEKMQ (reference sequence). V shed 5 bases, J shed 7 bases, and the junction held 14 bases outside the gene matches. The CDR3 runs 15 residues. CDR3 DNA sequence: TGTGCCAGCAGCCTCTGGGGGGGTCGGGTTGAAGAGCAGTACTTC. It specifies CASSLWGGRVEEQYF.

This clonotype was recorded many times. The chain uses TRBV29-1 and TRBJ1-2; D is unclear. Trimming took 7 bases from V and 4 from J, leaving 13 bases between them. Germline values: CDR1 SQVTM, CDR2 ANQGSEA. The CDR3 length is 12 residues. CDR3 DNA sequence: TGCAGCGCATCCGGGCCCAGCTATGGCTACACCTTC. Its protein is CSASGPSYGYTF.

For the CDR3, the DNA is TGTGCCAGCAGCTTATTAGTCGGGGCAAGGGAGACCCAGCATTTT. Its protein is CASSLLVGARETQHF. V and J are TRBV7-2 and TRBJ1-5, with D possibly matching TRBD1 (5 bases). The CDR3 is made up of 15 amino acids. V lost 2 bases and J lost 11, with 19 bases in between. Germline V lookup: CDR1 SGHTA, CDR2 FQGNSA.

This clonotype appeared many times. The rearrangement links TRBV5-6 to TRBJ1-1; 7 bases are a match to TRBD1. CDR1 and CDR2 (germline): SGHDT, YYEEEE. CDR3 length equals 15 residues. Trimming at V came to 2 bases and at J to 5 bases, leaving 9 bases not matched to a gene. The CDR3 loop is CASSFNSDRVTEAFF. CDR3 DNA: TGTGCCAGCAGCTTCAACAGCGACAGGGTGACTGAAGCTTTCTTT.

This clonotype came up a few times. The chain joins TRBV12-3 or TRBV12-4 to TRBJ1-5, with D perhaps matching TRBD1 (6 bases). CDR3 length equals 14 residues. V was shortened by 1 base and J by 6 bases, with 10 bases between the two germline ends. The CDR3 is CASSLGGRGQPQHF. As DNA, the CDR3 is TGTGCCAGCAGTTTAGGAGGCAGGGGTCAGCCCCAGCATTTT.

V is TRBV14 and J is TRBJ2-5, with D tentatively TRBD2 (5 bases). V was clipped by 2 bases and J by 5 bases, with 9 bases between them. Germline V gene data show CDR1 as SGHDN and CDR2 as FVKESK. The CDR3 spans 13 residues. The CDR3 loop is CASSQTRGETQYF. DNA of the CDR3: TGTGCCAGCAGCCAAACACGCGGGGAGACCCAGTACTTC.

This CDR3 is CATSAGGETQYF. CDR3 bases: TGTGCCACCTCCGCGGGAGGCGAGACCCAGTACTTC. The J gene is TRBJ2-5, the V gene TRBV10-3, with 8 bases lining up with TRBD2. Per germline, CDR1 ENHRY and CDR2 SYGVKD. Trimming removed 10 bases from V and 5 bases from J; junction bases left unmatched: 6. The CDR3 spans 12 residues.

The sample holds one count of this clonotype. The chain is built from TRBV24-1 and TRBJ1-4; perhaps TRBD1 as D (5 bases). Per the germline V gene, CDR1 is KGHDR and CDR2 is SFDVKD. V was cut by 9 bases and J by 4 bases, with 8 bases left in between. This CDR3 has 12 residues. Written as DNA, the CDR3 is TGTGCCACCGGGGGAGGTAATGAAAAACTGTTTTTT. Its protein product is CATGGGNEKLFF.

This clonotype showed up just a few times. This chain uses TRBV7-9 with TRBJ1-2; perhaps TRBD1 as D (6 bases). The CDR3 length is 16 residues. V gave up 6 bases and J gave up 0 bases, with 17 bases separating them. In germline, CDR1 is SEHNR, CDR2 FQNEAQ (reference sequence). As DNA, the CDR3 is TGTGCCAGCAGGTCTGGCGGTGCAGGGGCTAACTATGGCTACACCTTC. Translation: CASRSGGAGANYGYTF.

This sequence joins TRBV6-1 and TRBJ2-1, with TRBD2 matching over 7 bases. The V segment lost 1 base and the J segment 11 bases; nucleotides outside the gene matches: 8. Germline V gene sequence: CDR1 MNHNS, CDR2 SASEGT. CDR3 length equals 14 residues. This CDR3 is CASSEGGLGTKQFF. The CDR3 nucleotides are TGTGCCAGCAGTGAAGGGGGATTGGGGACTAAGCAGTTCTTC.

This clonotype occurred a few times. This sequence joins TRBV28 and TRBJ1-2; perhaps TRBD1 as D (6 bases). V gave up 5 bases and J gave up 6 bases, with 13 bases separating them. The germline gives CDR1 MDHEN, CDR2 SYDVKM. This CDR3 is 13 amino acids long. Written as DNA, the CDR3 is TGTGCCAGCAGTACGCTAAACAGGGATGGCTACACCTTC. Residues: CASSTLNRDGYTF.

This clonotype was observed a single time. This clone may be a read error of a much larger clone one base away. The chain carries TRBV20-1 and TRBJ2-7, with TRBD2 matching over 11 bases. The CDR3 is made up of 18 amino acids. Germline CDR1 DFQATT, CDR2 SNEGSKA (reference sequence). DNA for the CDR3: TGCAGTGTTAGAGGCTCCTGGACTAGCGGGTCGAGCTCCTACGAGCAGTACTTC. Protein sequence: CSVRGSWTSGSSSYEQYF.

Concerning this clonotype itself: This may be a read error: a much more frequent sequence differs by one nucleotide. As DNA, the CDR3 is TGCGCCAGCAGCCAAGGGGAGTCTCGGTCGAGCCCTGGAAACACCATATATTTT. Translated, it gives CASSQGESRSSPGNTIYF. The genes are TRBV4-1 and TRBJ1-3, with unresolved D. The CDR3 covers 18 residues. Germline V gene data show CDR1 as MGHRA and CDR2 as YSYEKL. Trimming pared 1 base from V and 2 bases from J, leaving 18 bases between.

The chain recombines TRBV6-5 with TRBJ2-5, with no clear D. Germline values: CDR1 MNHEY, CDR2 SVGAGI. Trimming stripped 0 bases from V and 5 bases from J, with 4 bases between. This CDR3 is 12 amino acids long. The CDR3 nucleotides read TGTGCCAGCAGTTACTCCCATGAGACCCAGTACTTC. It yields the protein CASSYSHETQYF.

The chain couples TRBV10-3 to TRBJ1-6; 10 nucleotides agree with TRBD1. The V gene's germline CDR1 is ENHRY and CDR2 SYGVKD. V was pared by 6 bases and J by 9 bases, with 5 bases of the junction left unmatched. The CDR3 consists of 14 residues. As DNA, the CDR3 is TGTGCCATCAGGGGGACAGGGGAAGGTTCACCCCTCCACTTT. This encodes CAIRGTGEGSPLHF.

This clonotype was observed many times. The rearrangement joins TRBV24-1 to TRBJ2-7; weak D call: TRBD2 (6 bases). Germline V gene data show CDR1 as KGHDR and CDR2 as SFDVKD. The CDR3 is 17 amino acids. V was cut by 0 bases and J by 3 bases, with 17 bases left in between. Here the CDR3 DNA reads TGTGCCACCAGTGATTTGTATCGGAGGGCCGACCTCTACGAGCAGTACTTC. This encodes CATSDLYRRADLYEQYF.

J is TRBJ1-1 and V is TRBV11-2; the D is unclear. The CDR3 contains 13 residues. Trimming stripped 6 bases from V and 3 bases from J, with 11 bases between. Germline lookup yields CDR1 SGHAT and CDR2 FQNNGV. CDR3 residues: CASRPRPDTEAFF. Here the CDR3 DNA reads TGTGCCAGCAGACCTCGGCCAGACACTGAAGCTTTCTTT.

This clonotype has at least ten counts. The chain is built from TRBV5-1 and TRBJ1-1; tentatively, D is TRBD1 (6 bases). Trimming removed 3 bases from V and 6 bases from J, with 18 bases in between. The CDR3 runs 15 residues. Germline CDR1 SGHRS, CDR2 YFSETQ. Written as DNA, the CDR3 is TGCGCCAGCAGCTCCCGGGGGCCTAGCGACGCTGAAGCTTTCTTT. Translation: CASSSRGPSDAEAFF.

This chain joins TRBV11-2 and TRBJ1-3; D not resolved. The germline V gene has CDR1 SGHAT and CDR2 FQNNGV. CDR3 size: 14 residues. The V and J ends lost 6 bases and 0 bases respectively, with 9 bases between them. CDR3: CASRVSSSGNTIYF. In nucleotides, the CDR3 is TGTGCCAGCAGGGTCTCCTCCTCTGGAAACACCATATATTTT.

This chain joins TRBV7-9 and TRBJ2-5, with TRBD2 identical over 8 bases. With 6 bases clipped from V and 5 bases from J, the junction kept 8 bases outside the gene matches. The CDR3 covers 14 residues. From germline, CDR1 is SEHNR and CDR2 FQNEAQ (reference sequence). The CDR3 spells CASRPGTRFETQYF. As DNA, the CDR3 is TGTGCCAGCAGGCCCGGGACTAGGTTCGAGACCCAGTACTTC.

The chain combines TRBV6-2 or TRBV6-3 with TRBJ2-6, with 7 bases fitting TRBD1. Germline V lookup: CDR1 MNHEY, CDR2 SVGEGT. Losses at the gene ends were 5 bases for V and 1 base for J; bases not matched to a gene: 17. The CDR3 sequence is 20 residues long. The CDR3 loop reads CASSARNRGNIESGANVLTF. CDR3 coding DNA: TGTGCCAGCAGTGCCCGGAACAGGGGAAATATCGAGTCTGGGGCCAACGTCCTGACTTTC.

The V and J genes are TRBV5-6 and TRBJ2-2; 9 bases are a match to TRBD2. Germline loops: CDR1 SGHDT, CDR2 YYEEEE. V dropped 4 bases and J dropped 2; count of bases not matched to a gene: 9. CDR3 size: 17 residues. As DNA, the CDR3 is TGTGCCAGCAGCGCAGGAAGACTAGCGGTTAACACCGGGGAGCTGTTTTTT. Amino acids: CASSAGRLAVNTGELFF.

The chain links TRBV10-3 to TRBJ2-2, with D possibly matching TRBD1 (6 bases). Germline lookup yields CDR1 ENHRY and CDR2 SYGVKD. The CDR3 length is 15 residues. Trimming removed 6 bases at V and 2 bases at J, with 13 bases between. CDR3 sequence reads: CAISGNRANTGELFF. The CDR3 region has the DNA TGTGCCATCAGCGGTAACAGGGCTAACACCGGGGAGCTGTTTTTT.

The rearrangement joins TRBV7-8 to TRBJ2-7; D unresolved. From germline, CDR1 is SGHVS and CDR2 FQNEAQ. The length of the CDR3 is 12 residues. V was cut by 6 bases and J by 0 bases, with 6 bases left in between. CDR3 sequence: CASSWSSYEQYF. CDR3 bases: TGTGCCAGCAGTTGGTCCTCCTACGAGCAGTACTTC. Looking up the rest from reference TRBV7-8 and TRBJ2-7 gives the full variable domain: GAGVSQSPRYKVAKRGQDVALRCDPISGHVSLFWYQQALGQGPEFLTYFQNEAQLDKSGLPSDRFFAERPEGSVSTLKIQRTQQEDSAVYLCASSWSSYEQYFGPGTRLTVT.

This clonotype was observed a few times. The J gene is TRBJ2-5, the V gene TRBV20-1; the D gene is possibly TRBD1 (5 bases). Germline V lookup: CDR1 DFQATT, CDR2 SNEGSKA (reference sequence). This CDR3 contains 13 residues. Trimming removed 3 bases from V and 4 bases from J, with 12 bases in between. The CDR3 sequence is CSASSGALETQYF. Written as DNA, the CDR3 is TGCAGTGCTAGTAGTGGGGCCCTAGAGACCCAGTACTTC.

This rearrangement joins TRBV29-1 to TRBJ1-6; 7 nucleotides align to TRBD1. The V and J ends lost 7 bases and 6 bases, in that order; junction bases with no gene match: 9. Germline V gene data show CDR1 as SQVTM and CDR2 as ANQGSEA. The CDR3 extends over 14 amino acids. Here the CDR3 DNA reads TGCAGCGCTGCGTCAGGGGGGAGTAATTCACCCCTCCACTTT. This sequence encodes CSAASGGSNSPLHF.

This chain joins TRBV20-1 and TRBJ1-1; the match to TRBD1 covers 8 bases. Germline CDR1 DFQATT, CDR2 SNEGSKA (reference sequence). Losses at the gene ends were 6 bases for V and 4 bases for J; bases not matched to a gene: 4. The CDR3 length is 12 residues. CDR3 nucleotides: TGCAGTGCCCACACAGGGGGCACTGAAGCTTTCTTT. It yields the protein CSAHTGGTEAFF.

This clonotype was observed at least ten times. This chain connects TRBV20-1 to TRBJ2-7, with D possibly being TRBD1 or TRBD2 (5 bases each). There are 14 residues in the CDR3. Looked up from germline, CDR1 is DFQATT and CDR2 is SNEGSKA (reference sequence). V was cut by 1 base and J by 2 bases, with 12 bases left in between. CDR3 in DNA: TGCAGTGCTAGAGGTACGGGACGGACCTACGAGCAGTACTTC. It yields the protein CSARGTGRTYEQYF.

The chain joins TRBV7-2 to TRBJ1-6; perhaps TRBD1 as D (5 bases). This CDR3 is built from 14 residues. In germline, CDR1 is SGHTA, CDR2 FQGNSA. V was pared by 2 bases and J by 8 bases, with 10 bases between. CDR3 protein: CASSLSGTDSPLHF. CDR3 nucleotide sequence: TGTGCCAGCAGCTTATCAGGGACTGATTCACCCCTCCACTTT.

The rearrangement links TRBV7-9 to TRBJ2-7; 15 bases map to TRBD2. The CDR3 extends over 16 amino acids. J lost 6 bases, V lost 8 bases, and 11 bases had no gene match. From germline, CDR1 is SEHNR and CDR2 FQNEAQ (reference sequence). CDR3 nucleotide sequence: TGTGCCAGCTCAGGCCAAGGGGGACTAGCGGGAGGCGAGCAGTACTTC. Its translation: CASSGQGGLAGGEQYF.

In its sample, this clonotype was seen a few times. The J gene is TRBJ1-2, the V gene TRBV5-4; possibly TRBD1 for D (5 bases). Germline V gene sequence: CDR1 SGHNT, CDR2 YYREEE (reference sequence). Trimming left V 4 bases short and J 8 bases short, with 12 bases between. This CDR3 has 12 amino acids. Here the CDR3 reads CASSIPEGGYTF. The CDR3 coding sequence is TGTGCCAGCAGCATCCCCGAGGGGGGCTACACCTTC. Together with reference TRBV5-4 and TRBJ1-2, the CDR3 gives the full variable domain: ETGVTQSPTHLIKTRGQQVTLRCSSQSGHNTVSWYQQALGQGPQFIFQYYREEENGRGNFPPRFSGLQFPNYSSELNVNALELDDSALYLCASSIPEGGYTFGSGTRLTVV.

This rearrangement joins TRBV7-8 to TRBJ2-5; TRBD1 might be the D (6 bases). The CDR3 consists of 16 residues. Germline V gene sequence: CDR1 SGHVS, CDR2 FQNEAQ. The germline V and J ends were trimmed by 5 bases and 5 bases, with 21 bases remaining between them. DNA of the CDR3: TGTGCCAGCAGCCGAATTACTAACGGCCAGGGGGAGACCCAGTACTTC. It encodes CASSRITNGQGETQYF. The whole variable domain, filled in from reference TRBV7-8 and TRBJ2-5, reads GAGVSQSPRYKVAKRGQDVALRCDPISGHVSLFWYQQALGQGPEFLTYFQNEAQLDKSGLPSDRFFAERPEGSVSTLKIQRTQQEDSAVYLCASSRITNGQGETQYFGPGTRLLVL.